This T cell receptor beta chain emerged from a study of cytomegalovirus exposure and HLA in healthy donors. Study-wide results and limits: In a later analysis, DRB1 alleles had the most associated TCRs; HLA-C alleles the fewest. Some V segments, TRBV6-2 and TRBV6-3 among them, were indistinguishable and were therefore excluded. More than 15,000 TCR beta sequences were associated with HLA alleles at 0.05 false discovery rate in a later analysis.

Germline V gene lookup returns CDR1 ENHRY and CDR2 SYGVKD. The V gene lost 6 bases and the J gene lost 4 bases, with 10 bases spanning the gap. This CDR3 has 13 amino acids. This clone was seen a handful of times. Its specificity is not known. PCR amplification relied on 60 Vbeta primers (plus 13 Jbeta primers). TCRdb keeps only in-frame clones here, not all; method: immunoSEQ multiplex PCR. This table has roughly 150,000 clones, around 73% appearing once. Sequences were obtained from PBMCs. This sequence joins TRBV10-3 and TRBJ1-3; D possibly corresponds to TRBD1 (6 bases). The sequence came from a male donor in good health and CMV-seronegative. The CDR3 DNA reads TGTGCCATCAGACAGGGCGAAGGAAACACCATATATTTT. It codes for CAIRQGEGNTIYF.